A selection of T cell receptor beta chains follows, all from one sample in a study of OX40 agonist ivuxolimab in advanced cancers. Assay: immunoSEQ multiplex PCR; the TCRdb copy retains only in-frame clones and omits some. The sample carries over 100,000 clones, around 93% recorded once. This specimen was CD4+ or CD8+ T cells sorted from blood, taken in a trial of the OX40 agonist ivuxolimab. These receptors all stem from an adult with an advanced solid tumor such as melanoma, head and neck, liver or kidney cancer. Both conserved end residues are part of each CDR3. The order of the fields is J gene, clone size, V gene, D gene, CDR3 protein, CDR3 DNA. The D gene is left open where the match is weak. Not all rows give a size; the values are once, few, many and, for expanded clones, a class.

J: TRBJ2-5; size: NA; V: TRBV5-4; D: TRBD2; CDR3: CASTAGGGGGETQYF; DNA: TGTGCCAGCACCGCGGGGGGGGGCGGAGGCGAGACCCAGTACTTC
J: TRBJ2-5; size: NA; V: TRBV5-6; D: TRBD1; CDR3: CASTVGTGGDQETQYF; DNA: TGTGCCAGCACCGTCGGGACAGGGGGCGATCAAGAGACCCAGTACTTC
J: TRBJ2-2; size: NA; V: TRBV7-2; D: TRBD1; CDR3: CASSLGTGPPNTGELFF; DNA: TGTGCCAGCAGCCTCGGGACAGGGCCCCCGAACACCGGGGAGCTGTTTTTT
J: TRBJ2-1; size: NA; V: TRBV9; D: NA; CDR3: CASSLGQAGVSEQFF; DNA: TGTGCCAGCAGCCTCGGACAGGCGGGAGTCAGTGAGCAGTTCTTC
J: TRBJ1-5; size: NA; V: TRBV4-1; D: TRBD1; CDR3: CASSQLPGTGMRQPQHF; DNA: TGCGCCAGCAGCCAACTTCCCGGGACAGGGATGCGACAGCCCCAGCATTTT
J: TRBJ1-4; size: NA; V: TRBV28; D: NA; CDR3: CASSLPRPGEKLFF; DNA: TGTGCCAGCAGTTTACCGAGACCTGGGGAAAAACTGTTTTTT
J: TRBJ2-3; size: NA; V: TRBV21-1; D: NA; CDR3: CASSKVGTEVSYF; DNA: TGTGCCAGCAGCAAAGTCGGGACAGAAGTGTCGTATTTT
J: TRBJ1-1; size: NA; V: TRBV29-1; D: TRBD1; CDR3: CSVQTGMNTEAFF; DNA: TGCAGCGTCCAGACAGGGATGAACACTGAAGCTTTCTTT
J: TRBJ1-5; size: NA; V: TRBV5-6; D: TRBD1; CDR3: CASRTTGSQPQHF; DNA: TGTGCCAGCAGAACGACAGGGAGTCAGCCCCAGCATTTT
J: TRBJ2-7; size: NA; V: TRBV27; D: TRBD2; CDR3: CASSSPRASGFSYEQYF; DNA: TGTGCCAGCAGTTCGCCCAGGGCTAGCGGGTTCTCCTACGAGCAGTACTTC
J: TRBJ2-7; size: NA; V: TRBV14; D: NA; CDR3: CASSQTGTYEQYF; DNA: TGTGCCAGCAGCCAGACAGGTACCTACGAGCAGTACTTC
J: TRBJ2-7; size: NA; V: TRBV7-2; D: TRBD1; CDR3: CASSFRDRATYEQYF; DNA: TGTGCCAGCAGCTTTCGGGACAGGGCTACCTACGAGCAGTACTTC
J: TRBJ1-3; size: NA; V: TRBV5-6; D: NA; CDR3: CASSSSGGGNTIYF; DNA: TGTGCCAGCAGCTCCTCGGGGGGAGGAAACACCATATATTTT
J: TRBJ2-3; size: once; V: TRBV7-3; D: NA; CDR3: CASSRRAGSQGDTQYF; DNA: TGTGCCAGCAGCCGAAGAGCCGGGAGTCAAGGAGATACGCAGTATTTT
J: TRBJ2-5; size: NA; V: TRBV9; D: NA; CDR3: CASSVTSQETQYF; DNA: TGTGCCAGCAGCGTTACGTCCCAAGAGACCCAGTACTTC
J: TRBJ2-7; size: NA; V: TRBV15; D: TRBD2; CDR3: CATSRDPRSPPGLAGVVSYEQYF; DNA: TGTGCCACCAGCAGAGATCCCCGGAGCCCTCCGGGACTAGCGGGAGTGGTTTCCTACGAGCAGTACTTC
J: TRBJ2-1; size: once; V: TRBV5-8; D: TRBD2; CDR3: CASSPSGTRSEQFF; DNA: TGTGCCAGCAGCCCGTCCGGGACTAGGAGTGAGCAGTTCTTC
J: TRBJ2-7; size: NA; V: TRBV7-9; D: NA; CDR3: CASSPPDMGRGEQYF; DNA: TGTGCCAGCAGCCCGCCCGATATGGGGCGGGGCGAGCAGTACTTC